The 16 T cell receptor beta chains below were found in one sample sequenced in a study of blood T cells in healthy people across ages. A second PCR, run for roughly 7 to 11 cycles, used a sample-barcoded 5' primer plus a J-beta primer mix. One entry per CDR3 protein results from TCRdb running MiXCR on the 5' RACE reads. This repertoire shows 850,000 to 1,100,000 distinct CDR3 sequences, more than 30% found once; its top ten account for about 12%. The material sequenced was blood. All receptors derive from a man between 18 and 29 years old in good health.

This rearrangement joins TRBV12-3 or TRBV12-4 to TRBJ2-1; 7 bases fit TRBD1. The tail of the sequence fits TRBJ2-7 better, so the J call may be wrong. The CDR3 length is 14 residues. The CDR3 reads CASNPTGDDNEQYF. CDR3 DNA sequence: TGTGCCAGCAATCCTACAGGGGACGACAATGAGCAGTACTTC.

The chain couples TRBV29-1 to TRBJ2-1; 10 bases align to TRBD1. V was clipped by 2 bases and J by 9 bases; unmatched bases: 10. The germline gives CDR1 SQVTM, CDR2 ANQGSEA. This CDR3 spans 15 amino acids. CDR3 sequence: CSVEPTGGPTCEQFF. In DNA form, the CDR3 reads TGCAGCGTTGAACCGACAGGGGGCCCTACATGTGAGCAGTTCTTC.

This chain's CDR3 is CASSNSGGAYNEQFF. CDR3 bases: TGTGCCAGCAGCAATAGCGGGGGGGCTTACAATGAGCAGTTCTTC. The chain recombines TRBV7-3 with TRBJ2-1; TRBD2 matches 11 bases. V gave up 5 bases and J gave up 4 bases; unmatched junction bases: 4. This CDR3 comprises 15 residues. Germline V gene data show CDR1 as SGHTA and CDR2 as FQGTGA.

CDR3 in DNA: TGCAGTGTTTCCGGGGTGGGAGAGACCCAGTACTTC. As protein: CSVSGVGETQYF. V and J are TRBV20-1 and TRBJ2-5, with a possible D match to TRBD2 (5 bases). V lost 7 bases, J lost 4 bases, and 13 bases lay in between. Germline CDR1 DFQATT, CDR2 SNEGSKA (reference sequence). This CDR3 spans 12 amino acids.

J is TRBJ1-1 and V is TRBV6-2 or TRBV6-3, with no clear D. Germline V gives CDR1 MNHEY, CDR2 SVGEGT. The V end was cut by 2 bases, the J end by 6 bases, with 7 bases between. The CDR3 is 12 amino acids. CDR3 sequence reads: CASSYMTSEAFF. The DNA of the CDR3 is TGTGCCAGCAGTTACATGACATCTGAAGCTTTCTTT.

This clonotype has more than one count but fewer than ten. This chain uses TRBV7-3 with TRBJ2-1, with D perhaps matching TRBD1 or TRBD2 (5 bases each). From germline, CDR1 is SGHTA and CDR2 FQGTGA. V lost 1 base and J 5 bases, leaving 12 bases between the germline ends. This CDR3 is built from 15 residues. The CDR3: CASSLNRGVNNEQFF. The CDR3 DNA is TGTGCCAGCAGCTTAAATCGGGGCGTCAACAATGAGCAGTTCTTC.

This clonotype was seen a few times. The chain employs TRBV18 and TRBJ2-5; no definite D call. The CDR3 totals 11 residues. V dropped 3 bases and J dropped 7 bases, with 6 bases sitting between them. Per the germline V gene, CDR1 is KGHSH and CDR2 is LQKENI. The CDR3 DNA is TGTGCCAGCTCACCGCTCGGGACCCAGTACTTC. It is translated as CASSPLGTQYF.

The chain joins TRBV11-2 to TRBJ1-3; no definite D call. This CDR3 is built from 18 residues. Germline CDR1 reads SGHAT; CDR2 reads FQNNGV. V was pared by 1 base and J by 2 bases, with 18 bases between. The CDR3 DNA is TGTGCCAGCAGCTTAGGATTACTTCTTGGGGTCCCTGGAAACACCATATATTTT. Translating gives CASSLGLLLGVPGNTIYF.

J is TRBJ1-2 and V is TRBV7-9, with no clear D. V lost 7 bases and J lost 7, with 10 bases in between. This CDR3 has 11 residues. Looked up from germline, CDR1 is SEHNR and CDR2 is FQNEAQ (reference sequence). CDR3 region: CASTGSGGYTF. In DNA, the CDR3 is TGTGCCAGCACAGGAAGCGGTGGCTACACCTTC.

The genes are TRBV12-3 or TRBV12-4 and TRBJ2-2, with a tentative D call TRBD1 (6 bases). V gave up 4 bases and J gave up 5 bases, with 14 bases separating them. The CDR3 totals 15 residues. The CDR3 DNA reads TGTGCCAGCAGTTCCAGGGGCCTAGGAACCGGGGAGCTGTTTTTT. The encoded protein is CASSSRGLGTGELFF.

This sequence joins TRBV6-5 and TRBJ2-2; the D is unclear. The CDR3 is 11 residues long. CDR1 and CDR2 from the germline V gene are MNHEY and SVGAGI. V was trimmed by 7 bases and J by 6 bases, leaving 6 bases between them. The CDR3: CASMVAGELFF. CDR3 DNA: TGTGCCAGCATGGTAGCCGGGGAGCTGTTTTTT.

In regard to this clonotype: At one boundary the junction diverges from the germline segment, which might be a read error. The chain couples TRBV9 to TRBJ2-3; D might be TRBD2 (5 bases). The length of the CDR3 is 14 residues. Germline V gene sequence: CDR1 SGDLS, CDR2 YYNGEE. CDR3 loop: CANSVDGEPDTQYF. The CDR3 DNA is TGTGCCAACAGCGTAGATGGGGAGCCAGATACGCAGTATTTT.

The chain joins TRBV5-1 to TRBJ2-3; D is possibly TRBD2 (5 bases). Trimming removed 1 base at V and 4 bases at J, with 7 bases between. This CDR3 contains 13 residues. Germline loops: CDR1 SGHRS, CDR2 YFSETQ. CDR3 amino acids: CASSLSGPDTQYF. Here the CDR3 DNA reads TGCGCCAGCAGCTTGAGCGGACCAGATACGCAGTATTTT.

This clonotype was seen only a few times. The V call is TRBV4-3, the J call TRBJ1-2; tentatively, D is TRBD1 (6 bases). The CDR3 has 12 residues. Trimming removed 3 bases at V and 10 bases at J, with 12 bases between. The germline V gene encodes CDR1 LGHNA and CDR2 YSLEER. The CDR3 DNA reads as TGCGCCAGCAGCCATATGGGGGGCCACTACACCTTC. Amino acid sequence: CASSHMGGHYTF.

This chain uses TRBV12-5 with TRBJ1-1, with 8 bases that match TRBD1. The CDR3 runs to 15 residues. CDR1 is LGHNT and CDR2 is FRNRAP in the germline V gene. J lost 4 bases, V lost 3 bases, and 7 bases had no gene match. CDR3 amino acids: CASGLPRTGRTEAFF. The CDR3 coding sequence is TGTGCTAGTGGTTTACCCCGGACAGGGCGCACTGAAGCTTTCTTT.

V is TRBV7-2 and J is TRBJ1-5; the D gene is possibly TRBD1 (6 bases). CDR1 and CDR2 from the germline V gene are SGHTA and FQGNSA. V was trimmed by 1 base and J by 7 bases, leaving 14 bases between them. The CDR3 is 15 residues long. The CDR3 DNA sequence: TGTGCCAGCAGCTTAGATTCAGGGGACGGGCAGCCCCAGCATTTT. This codes for CASSLDSGDGQPQHF.